Sequencing of this T cell receptor (beta chain) was carried out in a study of shared clonotypes between healthy human individuals. Study context: Donor composition was a couple of women and a few men, aged 18 to 49. Overall study findings and caveats: Clonotypes not shared had lower generation probabilities than those common to all four donors.

In regard to this clone: Its antigen is not identified.

Using immunoSEQ multiplex PCR, the repertoire was profiled, and TCRdb retains in-frame clones only, with some absent. The sample lists 1.4 million to 1.5 million clones; 96% were seen once. All donors were healthy HIV-negative adults lacking recent acute infections or vaccinations. The study drew all its donors from Caucasian adults living in Nashville, Tennessee. Material: naive CD4+ T cells sorted from blood. Subset specified: CD45RA+ positively selected. This TCR was sampled from a young man in good health.

The CDR3 sequence is CASSAGQGSGNTIYF. The CDR3 DNA reads TGTGCCAGCAGTGCCGGACAGGGTTCAGGAAACACCATATATTTT. The chain carries TRBV6-6 and TRBJ1-3; TRBD1 aligns across 8 bases. CDR3 length: 15 amino acids. Germline-derived CDR1 and CDR2 are MNHNY and SVGAGI (reference sequence). The junction had 7 bases not matched to a gene; V was cut back by 5 bases and J by 4 bases.